The 19 T cell receptor beta chains in this list originate from one sample, sequenced in a study of blood T cell repertoires in COVID-19. The data were produced by immunoSEQ multiplex PCR, yet TCRdb's version contains in-frame clones alone and is incomplete. This sample carries over 100,000 clones, around 80% of them seen once, and the ten largest clones take almost 4%. The sequencing sample was made of peripheral blood. Receptor source: a woman older than 75 with acute or convalescent COVID-19.

In DNA, the CDR3 is TGTGCCTGGAACCCGGGACAGTATGGCTACACCTTC. Translating gives CAWNPGQYGYTF. The rearrangement uses TRBV30 and TRBJ1-2; the match to TRBD1 covers 7 bases. The CDR3 extends over 12 amino acids. V was clipped by 4 bases and J by 5 bases; unmatched bases: 4. The V gene's germline CDR1 is GTSNPN and CDR2 SVGIG (reference sequence).

The chain is built from TRBV4-3 and TRBJ1-2, with 12 bases lining up with TRBD1. V lost 4 bases, J lost 6 bases, and 3 bases stayed unmatched. The CDR3 consists of 14 residues. Germline CDR1 is LGHNA and CDR2 is YSLEER. CDR3 sequence (DNA): TGCGCCAGCAGCCCGGGACAGGGGGCGGATGGCTACACCTTC. Translation gives CASSPGQGADGYTF.

The chain combines TRBV30 with TRBJ1-5; D remains ambiguous. The germline gives CDR1 GTSNPN, CDR2 SVGIG (reference sequence). This CDR3 spans 14 amino acids. V was cut by 2 bases and J by 0 bases, with 8 bases left in between. CDR3 nucleotide sequence: TGTGCCTGGAGTTTCGGGAGTAGCAATCAGCCCCAGCATTTT. This gives the protein CAWSFGSSNQPQHF.

Here the CDR3 reads CASSLDSGSYNEQFF. The CDR3 coding sequence is TGCGCCAGCAGCTTGGATAGCGGGAGCTACAATGAGCAGTTCTTC. This chain joins TRBV5-1 and TRBJ2-1; 9 positions match TRBD2. J lost 3 bases, V lost 0 bases, and 1 base had no gene match. Germline V gene lookup returns CDR1 SGHRS and CDR2 YFSETQ. The CDR3 is 15 amino acids.

V gene TRBV27 combines with J gene TRBJ2-3; D uncertain. V was pared by 1 base and J by 3 bases, with 2 bases between. The germline CDR1 and CDR2 sequences are MNHEY and SMNVEV (reference sequence). This CDR3 is 12 amino acids long. The CDR3 region has the DNA TGTGCCAGCAGTTTATTAACAGATACGCAGTATTTT. Amino acid sequence: CASSLLTDTQYF.

The chain combines TRBV19 with TRBJ2-5; 9 nucleotides align to TRBD1. There are 13 residues in the CDR3. V was pared by 8 bases and J by 2 bases, with 3 bases of the junction left unmatched. Germline V gene data show CDR1 as LNHDA and CDR2 as SQIVND (reference sequence). The CDR3 nucleotides read TGTGCCAGTGGACAGGGGACACAAGAGACCCAGTACTTC. It yields the protein CASGQGTQETQYF.

The rearrangement joins TRBV7-8 to TRBJ2-5, with D unresolved. The germline V gene encodes CDR1 SGHVS and CDR2 FQNEAQ. There are 14 residues in the CDR3. Trimming took 1 base from V and 1 from J, leaving 7 bases between them. Here the CDR3 DNA reads TGTGCCAGCAGCTTAGGGGCAGTCCAAGAGACCCAGTACTTC. It codes for CASSLGAVQETQYF. Using reference TRBV7-8 and TRBJ2-5 for the parts outside the CDR3, the full variable domain is GAGVSQSPRYKVAKRGQDVALRCDPISGHVSLFWYQQALGQGPEFLTYFQNEAQLDKSGLPSDRFFAERPEGSVSTLKIQRTQQEDSAVYLCASSLGAVQETQYFGPGTRLLVL.

CDR3 loop: CAWSTGQPYYEQYF. The CDR3 region has the DNA TGTGCCTGGAGTACTGGACAGCCGTACTACGAGCAGTACTTC. The chain carries TRBV30 and TRBJ2-7, with D tentatively TRBD1 (6 bases). With 2 bases removed from V and 3 bases from J, the gap between germline ends came to 14 bases. Germline V gene sequence: CDR1 GTSNPN, CDR2 SVGIG (reference sequence). The CDR3 sequence is 14 residues long. The complete variable domain, with remaining parts taken from reference TRBV30 and TRBJ2-7, reads SQTIHQWPATLVQPVGSPLSLECTVEGTSNPNLYWYRQAAGRGLQLLFYSVGIGQISSEVPQNLSASRPQDRQFILSSKKLLLSDSGFYLCAWSTGQPYYEQYFGPGTRLTVT.

The J gene is TRBJ2-2, the V gene TRBV7-3; 8 bases fit TRBD2. The V segment lost 5 bases and the J segment 6 bases; nucleotides outside the gene matches: 14. The CDR3 runs 17 residues. Per germline, CDR1 SGHTA and CDR2 FQGTGA. This CDR3 reads CASSLGSGGPGAGELFF. The CDR3 nucleotides read TGTGCCAGCAGCCTAGGCTCGGGGGGGCCGGGCGCCGGGGAGCTGTTTTTT.

J is TRBJ1-4 and V is TRBV14; D not resolved. Germline-derived CDR1 and CDR2 are SGHDN and FVKESK. V was trimmed by 1 base and J by 0 bases, leaving 12 bases between them. The CDR3 totals 17 residues. The CDR3 sequence is CASSQGIAPATNEKLFF. The CDR3, as DNA: TGTGCCAGCAGCCAAGGGATAGCACCTGCAACTAATGAAAAACTGTTTTTT.

This clone was seen at least ten times. The rearrangement links TRBV6-1 to TRBJ2-1; a possible D gene is TRBD2 (5 bases). There are 14 residues in the CDR3. Germline V gene lookup returns CDR1 MNHNS and CDR2 SASEGT. V lost 1 base to trimming and J lost 6 bases, with 10 bases between them. The DNA of the CDR3 is TGTGCCAGCAGTGAAGTATACCGGGGCAATGAGCAGTTCTTC. The encoded protein is CASSEVYRGNEQFF.

J is TRBJ1-1 and V is TRBV15, with 8 bases identical to TRBD1. V lost 0 bases, J lost 4 bases, and 4 bases stayed unmatched. This CDR3 spans 15 amino acids. Germline CDR1 reads LNHNV; CDR2 reads YYDKDF (reference sequence). DNA for the CDR3: TGTGCCACCAGCAGAGACCAGGGGGCGGCCACTGAAGCTTTCTTT. Translation gives CATSRDQGAATEAFF.

The chain's CDR3 is CSASRDSSNQPQHF. The CDR3 nucleotides read TGCAGTGCTAGTAGGGACAGTAGCAATCAGCCCCAGCATTTT. The chain joins TRBV20-1 to TRBJ1-5; TRBD1 aligns across 7 bases. The CDR3 length is 14 residues. Germline V CDR1 and CDR2: DFQATT, SNEGSKA (reference sequence). The V and J ends lost 3 bases and 0 bases, in that order; junction bases with no gene match: 2.

The chain links TRBV4-2 to TRBJ2-2; 12 bases align to TRBD2. The CDR3 is 17 amino acids. With 3 bases clipped from V and 4 bases from J, the junction kept 6 bases outside the gene matches. Germline V gives CDR1 LGHNA, CDR2 YNFKEQ. This chain's CDR3 is CASSQDGLAGITGELFF. The CDR3 DNA reads as TGTGCCAGCAGCCAGGACGGACTAGCGGGGATCACCGGGGAGCTGTTTTTT.

This chain uses TRBV5-4 with TRBJ1-2; 7 bases are a match to TRBD1. The CDR3 extends over 16 amino acids. Germline CDR1 and CDR2: SGHNT and YYREEE (reference sequence). The V segment lost 4 bases and the J segment 1 base; nucleotides outside the gene matches: 10. DNA of the CDR3: TGTGCCAGCAGCCCCGGGGGGGACAGAGTTAACTATGGCTACACCTTC. This translates into CASSPGGDRVNYGYTF.

The gene calls are TRBV3-1 (or the pseudogene TRBV3-2) and TRBJ2-1; D call uncertain. Trimming cost V 4 bases and J 0 bases, with 16 bases left between them. Germline V gives CDR1 LGHDT, CDR2 YNNKEL (reference sequence). There are 17 residues in the CDR3. In DNA, the CDR3 is TGTGCCAGCAGCCTTGACCCGAGGTCCAGCTCCTACAATGAGCAGTTCTTC. Protein sequence: CASSLDPRSSSYNEQFF.

The rearrangement uses TRBV5-1 and TRBJ1-4; 8 bases are shared with TRBD1. The CDR3 consists of 14 residues. The germline V gene encodes CDR1 SGHRS and CDR2 YFSETQ. V lost 3 bases, J lost 7 bases, and 5 bases stayed unmatched. The CDR3 region is CASSSQGAPEKLFF. The CDR3 DNA follows: TGCGCCAGCAGCTCGCAGGGGGCCCCTGAAAAACTGTTTTTT.

The CDR3 DNA follows: TGTGCCAGCAGCCAAGCACTTGCCTCTAGCACAGATACGCAGTATTTT. This encodes CASSQALASSTDTQYF. This rearrangement joins TRBV5-6 to TRBJ2-3, with D uncertain. Trimming cost V 4 bases and J 0 bases, with 15 bases left between them. CDR3 length: 16 amino acids. CDR1 and CDR2 (germline): SGHDT, YYEEEE.

The V and J genes are TRBV2 and TRBJ1-5; D is uncertain. Between the trimmed V and J ends, which lost 6 bases and 0 bases, there was a span of 9 bases. There are 14 residues in the CDR3. Germline CDR1 SNHLY, CDR2 FYNNEI. CDR3 nucleotide sequence: TGTGCCAGCAGCGCGGGGAATAGCAATCAGCCCCAGCATTTT. This translates into CASSAGNSNQPQHF.